This T cell receptor beta chain was identified in a study of response to subunit inactivated influenza vaccine. Regarding the study as a whole: That few new T cells are recruited by each seasonal influenza vaccination was the authors' suggestion.

TCRdb redid the calling of the RT-PCR reads with MiXCR, one entry per CDR3 protein. The data contain more than 550,000 distinct CDR3 sequences, 10% to 15% of them singletons. CDR1 ENHRY and CDR2 SYGVKD come from the germline V gene. The CDR3 contains 12 residues. V was clipped by 4 bases and J by 0 bases, with 4 bases between them. This clonotype was observed at least ten times. The antigen is undetermined. The material was PBMCs from blood, obtained on the day of vaccination. This receptor was identified in a man over 45 who received an inactivated influenza vaccine. The chain recombines TRBV10-3 with TRBJ2-7; D call uncertain. The CDR3 DNA sequence: TGTGCCATCAGTGCCAACTCCTACGAGCAGTACTTC. Encoded protein: CAISANSYEQYF.